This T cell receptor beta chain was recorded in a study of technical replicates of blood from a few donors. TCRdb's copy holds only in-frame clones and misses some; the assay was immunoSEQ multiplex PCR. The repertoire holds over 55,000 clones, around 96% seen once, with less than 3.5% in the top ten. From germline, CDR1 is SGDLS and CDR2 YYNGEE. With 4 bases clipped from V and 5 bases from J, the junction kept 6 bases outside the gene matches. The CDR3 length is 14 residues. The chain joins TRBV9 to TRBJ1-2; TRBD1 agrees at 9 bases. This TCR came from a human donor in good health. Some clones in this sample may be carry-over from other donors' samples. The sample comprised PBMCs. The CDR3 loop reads CASSNNRGRYGYTF. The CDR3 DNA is TGTGCCAGCAGCAATAACAGGGGGCGGTATGGCTACACCTTC.